The T cell receptor (beta chain) described here comes from a study of memory CD4+ T cells and cytomegalovirus serostatus (dated by TCRdb to the late 2010s). Background on the whole study: The cohort included approximately 35 healthy adults from Belgium, of whom 9 were CMV seropositive and about 25 were CMV seronegative. To replicate a published TCR-based CMV serostatus classifier, the study sequenced CD4+ memory TCRbeta repertoires from a Belgian cohort whose cytomegalovirus serostatus was known.

From its cysteine to its phenylalanine, the CDR3 spans 16 amino acids. Just the 48-base CDR3 DNA is kept, in frame starting at base 1. After removal of 6 bases from V and 3 bases from J, the junction retains 14 bases not matched to a gene. From a lookup of the germline V gene (reference sequence), CDR1 and CDR2 are MNHNY and SVGAGI. The Quick-DNA Microprep Kit was used to extract genomic DNA from the sorted cells. TCRbeta DNA was amplified with the immunoSEQ hsTCRbeta kit following the manufacturer's protocol. An Illumina MiSeq instrument was used to sequence the TCRbeta libraries. The study's own analysis went as follows. After out-of-frame sequences were removed, 2 million to 2.5 million distinct TCRbeta sequences remained, averaging approximately 68,000 per individual. Each individual was scored using the number of 164 previously reported CMV-associated TCRbeta sequences that the individual carried and the total number of productive distinct TCRbeta sequences. A beta-binomial model was reimplemented in Python, and scikit-learn random forests with default parameters were trained on data from the US cohort. On the Belgian cohort, classifier performance was reported as the median AUC, along with percentile confidence intervals, across 10,000 bootstrap iterations. TCRdb mirrors the immuneACCESS table, restricted to in-frame sequences. Some clones are absent from its copies; in checked studies, under half trace to an unresolved V gene, and the reason for the others is unknown. The V and J calls and the clone size are those of that table, but D and trimming were determined from the DNA. This sample is represented by about 64,000 clones; 70% to 80% of them were singletons. Of the sample, nearly 0.9% falls within the top ten clones.

Overall study outcomes, separate from this receptor: CMV serostatus prediction reached a median bootstrapped AUC of about 0.96 with the original framework and 0.85 to 0.91 with a US-trained random forest. Results were interpreted as suggesting that the CMV-associated TCR signature is largely present in the CD4+ memory repertoire. The original-framework classifier achieved a median bootstrapped AUC of roughly 0.95 with a 95% CI of 0.76-1.00 on the Belgian cohort. Among the approximately 160 previously reported CMV-associated TCRbeta sequences, some 62 showed up in the CD4+ memory repertoires, with each one found in between one and five individuals. Only CD4+CD45RO+ memory cells were sequenced, in contrast to the original study, in which naive and memory CD4+ and CD8+ populations were covered.

As concerns this clone: Its antigen is currently not known. Base qualities are not provided; no much larger clone lies one nucleotide away.

A FACSAria II was used to sort memory CD4+ T cells, defined as single viable CD3+CD4+CD8-CD45RO+ cells. To determine CMV serostatus, a Roche Elecsys assay was used that detects serum IgG against CMV pp150, pp28, p38 and p52. After thawing, total CD4+ T cells were enriched by positive selection with CD4 magnetic microbeads. The samples came from a separate study whose specific focus was interrogating the CD4+ T cell memory repertoire. Following standard operating procedures, peripheral blood mononuclear cells were isolated and cryopreserved, while serum was kept at -80 degrees C. The staining relied on CD3-PerCP (BW264/56), CD4-APC (RPA-T4), CD45RO-PE (UCHT1) and CD8-Pacific Orange (3B5) antibodies, and Sytox blue was used to exclude non-viable cells.

In this chain, TRBV6-6 is recombined with TRBJ2-7; 7 bases in between match TRBD1. This receptor was taken from an adult in good health and CMV-seronegative. The sample was memory CD4+ T cells from blood. The CDR3 reads as follows: CASSRPTGTADYEQYF. The DNA reads as follows: TGTGCCAGCAGCCGGCCGACCGGGACAGCTGACTACGAGCAGTACTTC.